The source of this T cell receptor beta chain is a study of T cells in Graves' hyperthyroidism and ophthalmopathy. Whole-study results and caveats: Separating ophthalmopathy from stable hyperthyroidism was achieved by a 13 V-J model.

This clonotype was detected many times. Its target is not known. This CDR3 is built from 15 residues. In germline, CDR1 is SGHAT, CDR2 FQNNGV. V gave up 4 bases and J gave up 5 bases; unmatched junction bases: 10. Amplification targeted TCR beta CDR3 regions from RNA transcripts. The primer set for the first-round RT-PCR of the TCR CDR3 was HTBI. TCRdb re-called the multiplex PCR reads through MiXCR, storing one row per CDR3 protein. The table lists about 95,000 distinct CDR3 sequences, about 40% of them singletons. Clinical symptoms, serum thyroxine, TRAb, thyroid ultrasound and orbital computed tomography established diagnosis.

The rearrangement uses TRBV11-2 and TRBJ2-7; 8 bases agree with TRBD2. The sample comprised peripheral blood or thyroid tissue (not recorded which). This clonotype originated in a woman in her twenties or thirties with Graves' hyperthyroidism. The DNA for the CDR3 is TGTGCCAGCAGCTCACTCAGCGGGAGTCGCAACGAGCAGTACTTC. Protein product: CASSSLSGSRNEQYF.